Shown below are 22 T cell receptor beta chains from a single sample sequenced in a study of cytomegalovirus exposure and HLA in healthy donors. The PCR ran on 60 Vbeta and 13 Jbeta primers. Only in-frame clones appear in the TCRdb table, and some are missing; sequencing was by immunoSEQ multiplex PCR. Seen here are some 250,000 clones, over 80% observed once, and the top ten hold roughly 5%. Sequenced: PBMCs. Source of these receptors: a woman aged 35 to 49 in good health and CMV-seropositive.

This sequence joins TRBV10-2 and TRBJ2-7, with 14 bases that match TRBD2. Germline values: CDR1 WSHSY, CDR2 SAAADI. V shed 6 bases, J shed 6 bases, and the junction held 7 bases outside the gene matches. The CDR3 is 15 amino acids. CDR3 sequence: CASRPGLAGAGEQYF. The DNA of the CDR3 is TGCGCCAGCAGGCCGGGACTAGCGGGAGCCGGCGAGCAGTACTTC.

The V and J genes are TRBV29-1 and TRBJ1-1, with D tentatively TRBD1 (6 bases). Trimming pared 4 bases from V and 0 bases from J, leaving 15 bases between. Germline assignment: CDR1 SQVTM and CDR2 ANQGSEA. The CDR3 totals 15 residues. The CDR3 region is CSVGGGPWLNTEAFF. As DNA, the CDR3 is TGCAGCGTTGGAGGGGGACCCTGGTTGAACACTGAAGCTTTCTTT.

The V and J genes are TRBV4-1 and TRBJ2-1; D possibly corresponds to TRBD2 (5 bases). V was trimmed by 4 bases and J by 5 bases, leaving 9 bases between them. Germline CDR1 and CDR2: MGHRA and YSYEKL. The CDR3 sequence is 13 residues long. CDR3 nucleotides: TGCGCCAGCAGCCCCGGACTGAACAATGAGCAGTTCTTC. Protein sequence: CASSPGLNNEQFF.

This clone was seen more than once but under ten times. The gene calls are TRBV4-3 and TRBJ1-5; perhaps TRBD1 as D (6 bases). The CDR3 contains 15 residues. Germline V gene data show CDR1 as LGHNA and CDR2 as YSLEER. The V end lost 1 base, the J end lost 3 bases, and 10 bases lay between the germline ends. The CDR3 bases are TGCGCCAGCAGCCAAGGACAGGCTACCAATCAGCCCCAGCATTTT. Encoded protein: CASSQGQATNQPQHF.

The rearrangement links TRBV12-5 to TRBJ1-2; a possible D gene is TRBD1 (5 bases). In germline, CDR1 is LGHNT, CDR2 FRNRAP. The CDR3 consists of 14 residues. V dropped 5 bases and J dropped 3 bases, with 13 bases sitting between them. The DNA of the CDR3 is TGTGCTAGTGGTCTTGAGCAGGGTTACTATGGCTACACCTTC. It encodes CASGLEQGYYGYTF.

The rearrangement uses TRBV28 and TRBJ1-3; D ambiguous. The V and J ends lost 2 bases and 0 bases respectively, with 11 bases between them. Per germline, CDR1 MDHEN and CDR2 SYDVKM. This CDR3 is built from 16 residues. The CDR3 region is CASSLILSLSGNTIYF. CDR3 bases: TGTGCCAGCAGTTTAATTCTCTCTCTCTCTGGAAACACCATATATTTT.

This rearrangement joins TRBV5-4 to TRBJ2-5, with TRBD2 matching over 14 bases. V lost 2 bases, J lost 4 bases, and 1 base stayed unmatched. Looked up from germline, CDR1 is SGHNT and CDR2 is YYREEE (reference sequence). The CDR3 is made up of 15 amino acids. The CDR3 nucleotides are TGTGCCAGCAGCTTTGGACTAGCGGGAGGAGAGACCCAGTACTTC. It specifies CASSFGLAGGETQYF. Full variable domain (missing parts from reference TRBV5-4 and TRBJ2-5): ETGVTQSPTHLIKTRGQQVTLRCSSQSGHNTVSWYQQALGQGPQFIFQYYREEENGRGNFPPRFSGLQFPNYSSELNVNALELDDSALYLCASSFGLAGGETQYFGPGTRLLVL.

The CDR3 reads CASSLVTTGATEAFF. Here the CDR3 DNA reads TGTGCCAGCAGCTTGGTAACGACAGGGGCCACTGAAGCTTTCTTT. The genes are TRBV5-4 and TRBJ1-1, with 8 bases fitting TRBD1. Germline V CDR1 and CDR2: SGHNT, YYREEE (reference sequence). J lost 4 bases, V lost 0 bases, and 5 bases had no gene match. The length of the CDR3 is 15 residues.

This sequence joins TRBV30 and TRBJ1-2; TRBD1 might be the D (5 bases). Trimming took off 8 bases at V and 8 bases at J, with 21 bases between the two ends. The CDR3 length is 13 residues. Germline assignment: CDR1 GTSNPN and CDR2 SVGIG (reference sequence). The DNA of the CDR3 is TGTGCCCGCCGGGCCCAGGGTCGGTTCGGCTACACCTTC. Translation: CARRAQGRFGYTF.

The chain couples TRBV7-3 to TRBJ1-1; no clear D. Germline CDR1 reads SGHTA; CDR2 reads FQGTGA. V lost 3 bases and J 4 bases, leaving 18 bases between the germline ends. The CDR3 is 16 residues long. The CDR3 DNA reads TGTGCCAGCAGCTTTCTCGGAGGCGGCCGGTCCACTGAAGCTTTCTTT. It translates to CASSFLGGGRSTEAFF.

The CDR3 bases are TGTGCCAGCAGCTTGGGTGGCAGGGGGATCAATCAGCCCCAGCATTTT. Translated, it gives CASSLGGRGINQPQHF. The chain joins TRBV5-5 to TRBJ1-5; 7 bases match TRBD1. Germline CDR1 SGHKS, CDR2 YYEKEE (reference sequence). The CDR3 spans 16 residues. Trimming removed 0 bases from V and 3 bases from J; junction bases left unmatched: 6.

The CDR3 nucleotides read TGTGCCAGTAGTATTTGGGAGACTAACACTGAAGCTTTCTTT. Its translation is CASSIWETNTEAFF. The rearrangement links TRBV19 to TRBJ1-1; D gene uncertain. The CDR3 is 14 residues long. Germline CDR1 is LNHDA and CDR2 is SQIVND (reference sequence). Trimming removed 3 bases from V and 2 bases from J, with 10 bases in between.

This sequence joins TRBV11-2 and TRBJ1-2, with unresolved D. The ends were cut back, 5 bases at V and 7 bases at J, with 20 bases in the middle. The CDR3 is made up of 15 amino acids. From germline, CDR1 is SGHAT and CDR2 FQNNGV. As DNA, the CDR3 is TGTGCCAGCAGCCCGGAATCGGGGATAGGTGGTGGCTACACCTTC. Encoded protein: CASSPESGIGGGYTF.

V usage is TRBV4-2 and J usage is TRBJ2-1; 9 nucleotides align to TRBD2. The germline V gene encodes CDR1 LGHNA and CDR2 YNFKEQ. Germline trimming cut 3 bases from V and 0 bases from J; bases unmatched to any gene: 9. The CDR3 is 18 residues long. CDR3 DNA sequence: TGTGCCAGCAGCCAGCTCGACCTAGCGGGGTTCTCCTACAATGAGCAGTTCTTC. Translating it yields CASSQLDLAGFSYNEQFF.

V and J are TRBV29-1 and TRBJ1-4; 7 positions match TRBD1. V lost 4 bases and J lost 2; bases outside the gene matches: 7. The CDR3 consists of 15 residues. Germline CDR1 SQVTM, CDR2 ANQGSEA. The CDR3 sequence is CSVVQPGQTNEKLFF. In DNA, the CDR3 is TGCAGCGTTGTCCAACCGGGACAGACTAATGAAAAACTGTTTTTT.

The chain combines TRBV28 with TRBJ2-5; D is undetermined. The CDR3 consists of 13 residues. With 3 bases removed from V and 4 bases from J, the gap between germline ends came to 9 bases. Germline V lookup: CDR1 MDHEN, CDR2 SYDVKM. The CDR3 region is CASSFLSLETQYF. Here the CDR3 DNA reads TGTGCCAGCAGTTTCCTTTCCCTAGAGACCCAGTACTTC.

The genes are TRBV27 and TRBJ2-7; perhaps TRBD2 as D (6 bases). CDR1 is MNHEY, CDR2 SMNVEV, per germline (reference sequence). V was pared by 4 bases and J by 11 bases, with 12 bases between. This CDR3 is built from 11 residues. DNA for the CDR3: TGTGCCAGCAGTTCGGGGGTGTCGGAGTACTTC. Its translation is CASSSGVSEYF.

This clone was detected only once. The chain recombines TRBV7-2 with TRBJ2-3, with 10 bases lining up with TRBD2. Germline V gene sequence: CDR1 SGHTA, CDR2 FQGNSA. Unmatched junction bases numbered 11, after V lost 2 bases and J lost 9 bases. The CDR3 has 16 amino acids. The CDR3 nucleotides read TGTGCCAGCAGCTTATCTAGCGGGGGCCTGAGAGTGACGCAGTATTTT. Protein product: CASSLSSGGLRVTQYF.

This chain joins TRBV30 and TRBJ1-1, with TRBD1 identical over 7 bases. V was clipped by 3 bases and J by 6 bases; unmatched bases: 13. Germline V gene sequence: CDR1 GTSNPN, CDR2 SVGIG (reference sequence). This CDR3 spans 15 amino acids. CDR3 DNA sequence: TGTGCCTGGAGGCTGGATTACAGGGGACGGGCTGAAGCTTTCTTT. Encoded protein: CAWRLDYRGRAEAFF.

V is TRBV10-2 and J is TRBJ2-2; 8 bases line up with TRBD2. The germline CDR1 and CDR2 sequences are WSHSY and SAAADI. There are 13 residues in the CDR3. The junction had 3 bases not matched to a gene; V was cut back by 6 bases and J by 6 bases. The CDR3 reads CASSQTSAGELFF. CDR3 nucleotides: TGCGCCAGCAGCCAGACTAGCGCCGGGGAGCTGTTTTTT.

The chain combines TRBV7-3 with TRBJ2-2; D might be TRBD1 (5 bases). The V and J ends lost 1 base and 2 bases respectively, with 11 bases between them. Germline loops: CDR1 SGHTA, CDR2 FQGTGA. The CDR3 sequence is 16 residues long. Here the CDR3 DNA reads TGTGCCAGCAGCTTAATGGCAGGGAAAAACACCGGGGAGCTGTTTTTT. This gives the protein CASSLMAGKNTGELFF. Together with reference TRBV7-3 and TRBJ2-2, the CDR3 gives the full variable domain: GAGVSQTPSNKVTEKGKYVELRCDPISGHTALYWYRQSLGQGPEFLIYFQGTGAADDSGLPNDRFFAVRPEGSVSTLKIQRTERGDSAVYLCASSLMAGKNTGELFFGEGSRLTVL.

This clone is a singleton in its sample. CDR3 nucleotides: TGTGCCAGCAGTTTGGGGACTAGCGGGGGAGTCTACAATGAGCAGTTCTTC. Translating it yields CASSLGTSGGVYNEQFF. The V gene is TRBV27, the J gene TRBJ2-1, with TRBD2 matching over 14 bases. CDR1 is MNHEY and CDR2 is SMNVEV in the germline V gene (reference sequence). V shed 3 bases and J 3 bases; nucleotides not matched to a gene: 4. The length of the CDR3 is 17 residues.